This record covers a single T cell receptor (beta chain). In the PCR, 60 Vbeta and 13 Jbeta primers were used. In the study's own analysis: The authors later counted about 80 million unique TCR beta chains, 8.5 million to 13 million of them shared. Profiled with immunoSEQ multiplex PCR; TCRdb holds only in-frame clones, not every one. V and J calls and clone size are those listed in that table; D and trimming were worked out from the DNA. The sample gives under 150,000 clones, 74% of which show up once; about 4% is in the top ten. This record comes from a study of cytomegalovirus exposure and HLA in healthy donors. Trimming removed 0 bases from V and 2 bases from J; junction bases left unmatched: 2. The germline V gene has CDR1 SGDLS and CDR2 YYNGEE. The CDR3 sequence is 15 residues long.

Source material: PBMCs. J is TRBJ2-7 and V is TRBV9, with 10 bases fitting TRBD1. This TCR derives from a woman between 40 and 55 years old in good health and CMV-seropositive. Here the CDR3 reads CASSVAGTGAYEQYF. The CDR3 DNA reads TGTGCCAGCAGCGTAGCGGGGACAGGGGCCTACGAGCAGTACTTC.